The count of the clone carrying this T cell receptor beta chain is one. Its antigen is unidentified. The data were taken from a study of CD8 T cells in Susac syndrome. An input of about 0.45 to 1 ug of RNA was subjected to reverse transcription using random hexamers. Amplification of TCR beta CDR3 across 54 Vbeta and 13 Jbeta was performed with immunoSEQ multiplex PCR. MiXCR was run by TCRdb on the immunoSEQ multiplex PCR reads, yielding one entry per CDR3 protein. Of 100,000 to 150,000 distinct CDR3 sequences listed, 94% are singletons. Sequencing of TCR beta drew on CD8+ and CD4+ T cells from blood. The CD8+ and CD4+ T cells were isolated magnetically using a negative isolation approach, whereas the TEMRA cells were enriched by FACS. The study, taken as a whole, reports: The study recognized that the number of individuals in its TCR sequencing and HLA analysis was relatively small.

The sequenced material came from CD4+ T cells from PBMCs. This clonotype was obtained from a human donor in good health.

CDR3 protein: CASRKWDRGSGNQPQHF. In nucleotides, the CDR3 is TGTGCCAGCAGGAAATGGGACAGGGGAAGCGGAAATCAGCCCCAGCATTTT. J is TRBJ1-5 and V is TRBV6-1; 10 nucleotides line up with TRBD1. CDR3 length: 17 residues. CDR1 and CDR2 (germline): MNHNS, SASEGT. V shed 6 bases and J 4 bases; nucleotides not matched to a gene: 12.